This TCR beta chain was recorded in a study of blood T cells in healthy people across ages. CDR3 length equals 15 residues. J lost 4 bases, V lost 4 bases, and 5 bases had no gene match. The germline CDR1 and CDR2 sequences are SGHTA and FQGNSA. Sample-barcoded 5' priming and a J-beta primer mix drove a second PCR of about 6 to 11 cycles. TCRdb called the 5' RACE reads again in MiXCR, with one record for every CDR3 protein. The top ten hold around a sixth of the sample, which has some 900,000 distinct CDR3 sequences, 29% seen once. Sequencing used blood. The J gene is TRBJ2-1, the V gene TRBV7-2; TRBD2 matches at 9 bases. The TCR originated in a woman older than 75 in good health. The CDR3 protein is CASSSLRGGYNEQFF. The CDR3 DNA is TGTGCCAGCAGCTCACTGCGGGGGGGTTACAATGAGCAGTTCTTC.